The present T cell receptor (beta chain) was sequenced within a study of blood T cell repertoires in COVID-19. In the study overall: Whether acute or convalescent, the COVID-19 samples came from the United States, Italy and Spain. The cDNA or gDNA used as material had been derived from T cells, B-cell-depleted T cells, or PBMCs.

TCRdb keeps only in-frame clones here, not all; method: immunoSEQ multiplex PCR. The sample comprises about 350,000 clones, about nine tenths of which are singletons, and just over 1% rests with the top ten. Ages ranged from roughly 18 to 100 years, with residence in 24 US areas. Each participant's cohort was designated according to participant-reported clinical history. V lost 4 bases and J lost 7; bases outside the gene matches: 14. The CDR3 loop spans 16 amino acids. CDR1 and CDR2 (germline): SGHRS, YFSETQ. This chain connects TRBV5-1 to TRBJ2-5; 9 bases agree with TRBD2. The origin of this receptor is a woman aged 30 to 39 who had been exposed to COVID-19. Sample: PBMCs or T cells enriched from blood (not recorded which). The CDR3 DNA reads TGCGCCAGCAGCCCGGAAGCCGGGACTAGCCCAGTGACCCAGTACTTC. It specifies CASSPEAGTSPVTQYF.